This T cell receptor (beta chain) is from a study of blood T cell repertoires in COVID-19. Clones were read by immunoSEQ multiplex PCR, and TCRdb kept only the in-frame ones, dropping some. The sample carries about 250,000 clones, around 88% recorded once. V was cut by 5 bases and J by 1 base, with 8 bases left in between. This CDR3 region has 13 residues. The germline gives CDR1 SGHVS, CDR2 FQNEAQ. This sequence was found in a man of 80 years or more with acute or convalescent COVID-19. Source material: peripheral blood. This chain uses TRBV7-8 with TRBJ1-1; a possible D gene is TRBD1 (6 bases). The CDR3 region is CASSMGQNTEAFF. Written as DNA, the CDR3 is TGTGCCAGCAGCATGGGACAGAACACTGAAGCTTTCTTT. Using reference TRBV7-8 and TRBJ1-1 for the parts outside the CDR3, the full variable domain is GAGVSQSPRYKVAKRGQDVALRCDPISGHVSLFWYQQALGQGPEFLTYFQNEAQLDKSGLPSDRFFAERPEGSVSTLKIQRTQQEDSAVYLCASSMGQNTEAFFGQGTRLTVV.